Each of the 9 T cell receptor beta chains below was sequenced from the same sample in a study of shared clonotypes between healthy human individuals (dated by TCRdb to about 2020). Libraries were built with the immunoSEQ multiplex PCR assay. TCRdb took over this immuneACCESS table, retaining in-frame rearrangements with V and J assigned. Such tables are incomplete; in checked studies, under half of the missing clones stem from an unresolved V gene, and the remainder is unexplained. The sample contains more than 200,000 clones, about 65% of them found a single time. The top ten clonotypes cover approximately 12% of the sample. The source material was memory CD4+ T cells sorted from blood. The sample's cell subset or site label, decoded: CD45RA-negative fraction. The receptors originated from a man under 40 in good health.

The chain couples TRBV11-2 to TRBJ2-1; possibly TRBD2 for D (5 bases). CDR1 and CDR2 (germline): SGHAT, FQNNGV. The CDR3 contains 10 residues. The CDR3 region has the DNA TGTGCGGCGGGCGCCAATGAGCAGTTCTTC. Its translation: CAAGANEQFF.

V and J are TRBV28 and TRBJ2-7; a weak D match, TRBD1 (5 bases). Germline V lookup: CDR1 MDHEN, CDR2 SYDVKM. The CDR3 loop spans 13 amino acids. The ends were cut back, 4 bases at V and 3 bases at J, with 10 bases in the middle. Here the CDR3 DNA reads TGTGCCAGCAGTTATTATGACAGCTACGAGCAGTACTTC. It specifies CASSYYDSYEQYF.

The CDR3: CASSDRGLAGKETQYF. The CDR3 region has the DNA TGTGCCAGCAGTGATCGGGGACTAGCGGGGAAAGAGACCCAGTACTTC. The genes are TRBV2 and TRBJ2-5, with TRBD2 identical over 13 bases. Per germline, CDR1 SNHLY and CDR2 FYNNEI. The V segment lost 3 bases and the J segment 3 bases; nucleotides outside the gene matches: 4. This CDR3 is 16 amino acids long.

This rearrangement joins TRBV4-3 to TRBJ2-1, with D perhaps given as TRBD1 or TRBD2 (5 bases each). CDR3 size: 16 residues. Germline CDR1 is LGHNA and CDR2 is YSLEER. V was trimmed by 0 bases and J by 4 bases, leaving 13 bases between them. CDR3 DNA: TGCGCCAGCAGCCAAGATCCTCCGGGGCGGTACAATGAGCAGTTCTTC. Translating it yields CASSQDPPGRYNEQFF.

This clone was seen only a few times. The chain has TRBV10-1 and TRBJ2-5; D not certain. V was cut by 7 bases and J by 1 base, with 25 bases left in between. The CDR3 extends over 18 amino acids. Per the germline V gene, CDR1 is WNHNN and CDR2 is SYGVQD (reference sequence). The CDR3 DNA reads TGCGCCAGCAACCTTCCCCAAAATCCAAGATGGGGCCAAGAGACCCAGTACTTC. This encodes CASNLPQNPRWGQETQYF.

The sample holds a few counts of this clone. The CDR3 nucleotides read TGTGCCAGCAGCTCCGGGGGTCGCAGCCCTATCAATGAGCAGTTCTTC. Translating gives CASSSGGRSPINEQFF. The V call is TRBV7-3, the J call TRBJ2-1; D is perhaps TRBD2 (6 bases). The germline CDR1 and CDR2 sequences are SGHTA and FQGTGA. The V end was cut by 4 bases, the J end by 6 bases, with 19 bases between. This CDR3 contains 16 residues.

This clone was picked up many times. The chain has TRBV4-1 and TRBJ2-1; a weak D match, TRBD1 (6 bases). Per the germline V gene, CDR1 is MGHRA and CDR2 is YSYEKL. V was cut by 3 bases and J by 11 bases, with 17 bases left in between. This CDR3 region has 14 residues. This CDR3 is CASSHQSARGKQFF. Here the CDR3 DNA reads TGCGCCAGCAGCCATCAATCCGCGAGGGGGAAGCAGTTCTTC.

This clone was observed a single time. The chain employs TRBV4-1 and TRBJ2-7; possibly TRBD1 for D (6 bases). Trimming removed 2 bases at V and 7 bases at J, with 15 bases between. This CDR3 contains 14 residues. Per the germline V gene, CDR1 is MGHRA and CDR2 is YSYEKL. The CDR3 is CASSQTQGLGEQYF. DNA for the CDR3: TGCGCCAGCAGCCAAACTCAGGGGTTGGGGGAGCAGTACTTC.

The gene calls are TRBV7-6 and TRBJ2-1, with D hard to call. The CDR3 covers 19 residues. V was cut by 2 bases and J by 0 bases, with 20 bases left in between. Germline CDR1 SGHVS, CDR2 FNYEAQ. CDR3 loop: CASSLLVVGRLSSYNEQFF. For the CDR3, the DNA is TGTGCCAGCAGCTTATTAGTCGTGGGCAGACTGAGCTCCTACAATGAGCAGTTCTTC.